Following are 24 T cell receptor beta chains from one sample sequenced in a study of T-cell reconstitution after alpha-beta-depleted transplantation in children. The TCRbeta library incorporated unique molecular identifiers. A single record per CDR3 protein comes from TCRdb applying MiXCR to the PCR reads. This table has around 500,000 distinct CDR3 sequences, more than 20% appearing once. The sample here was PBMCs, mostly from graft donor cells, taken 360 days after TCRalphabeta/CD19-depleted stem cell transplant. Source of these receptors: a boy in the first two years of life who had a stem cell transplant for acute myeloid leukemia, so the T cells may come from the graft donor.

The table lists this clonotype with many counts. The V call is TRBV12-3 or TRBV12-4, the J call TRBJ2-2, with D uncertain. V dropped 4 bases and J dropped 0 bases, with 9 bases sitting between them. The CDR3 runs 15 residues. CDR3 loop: CASSSRPTNTGELFF. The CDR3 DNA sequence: TGTGCCAGCAGTTCCCGCCCCACGAACACCGGGGAGCTGTTTTTT.

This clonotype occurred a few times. CDR3 DNA: TGCGCCAGCAGCCAGACCCCTGGGGGGAGGGCTCAGTTCTTC. Protein sequence: CASSQTPGGRAQFF. The V call is TRBV4-3, the J call TRBJ2-1; TRBD2 agrees at 7 bases. CDR1 and CDR2 from the germline V gene are LGHNA and YSLEER. Trimming took 3 bases from V and 13 from J; bases not matched to a gene: 12. This CDR3 comprises 14 residues.

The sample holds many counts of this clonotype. Here the CDR3 DNA reads TGCAGCGTGGCGGGCCTACCAGGGGGGGAGCAGTACTTC. Amino acid sequence: CSVAGLPGGEQYF. J is TRBJ2-7 and V is TRBV29-1, with D possibly matching TRBD1 (7 bases). V lost 6 bases to trimming and J lost 7 bases, with 19 bases between them. This CDR3 is built from 13 residues. Germline V gene data show CDR1 as SQVTM and CDR2 as ANQGSEA.

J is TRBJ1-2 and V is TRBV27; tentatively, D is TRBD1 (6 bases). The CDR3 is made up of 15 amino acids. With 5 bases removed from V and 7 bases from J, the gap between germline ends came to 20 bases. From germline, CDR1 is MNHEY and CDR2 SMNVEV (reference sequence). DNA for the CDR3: TGTGCCAGCAGTCCTAGGACAGCTCCCAGGGCTGGCTACACCTTC. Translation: CASSPRTAPRAGYTF.

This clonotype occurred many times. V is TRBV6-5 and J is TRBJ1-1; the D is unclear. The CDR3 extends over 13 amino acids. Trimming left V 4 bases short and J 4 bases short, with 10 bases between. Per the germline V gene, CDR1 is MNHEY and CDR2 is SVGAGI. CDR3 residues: CASSSPRGTEAFF. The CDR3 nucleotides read TGTGCCAGCAGTTCTCCACGGGGCACTGAAGCTTTCTTT.

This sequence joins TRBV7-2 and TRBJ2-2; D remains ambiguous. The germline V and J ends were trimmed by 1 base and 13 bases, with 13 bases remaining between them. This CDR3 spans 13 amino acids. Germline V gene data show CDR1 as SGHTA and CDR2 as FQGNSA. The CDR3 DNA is TGTGCCAGCAGCTTAGTCACCCCCAGCTGGCTGTTTTTT. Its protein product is CASSLVTPSWLFF.

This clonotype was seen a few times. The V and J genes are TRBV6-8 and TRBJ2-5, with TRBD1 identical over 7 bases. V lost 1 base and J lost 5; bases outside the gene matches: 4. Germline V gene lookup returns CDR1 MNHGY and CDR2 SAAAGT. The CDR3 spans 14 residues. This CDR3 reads CASSYWTGLETQYF. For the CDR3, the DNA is TGTGCCAGCAGTTACTGGACAGGTTTGGAGACCCAGTACTTC.

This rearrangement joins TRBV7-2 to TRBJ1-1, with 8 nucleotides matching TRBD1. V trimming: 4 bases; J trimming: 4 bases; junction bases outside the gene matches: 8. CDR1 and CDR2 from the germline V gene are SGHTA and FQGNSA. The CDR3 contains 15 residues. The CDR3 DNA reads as TGTGCCAGCAGCTCGACACAGGGGGGGCTCACTGAAGCTTTCTTT. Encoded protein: CASSSTQGGLTEAFF.

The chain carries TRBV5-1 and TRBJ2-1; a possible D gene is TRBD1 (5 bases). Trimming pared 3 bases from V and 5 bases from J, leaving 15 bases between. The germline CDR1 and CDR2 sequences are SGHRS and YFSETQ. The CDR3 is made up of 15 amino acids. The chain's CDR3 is CASSSARVGHNEQFF. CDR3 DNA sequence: TGCGCCAGCAGCTCTGCCAGGGTAGGACACAATGAGCAGTTCTTC.

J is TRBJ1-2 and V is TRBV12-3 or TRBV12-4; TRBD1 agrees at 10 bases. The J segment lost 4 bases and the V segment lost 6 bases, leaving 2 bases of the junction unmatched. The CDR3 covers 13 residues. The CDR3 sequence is CASRTGGFYGYTF. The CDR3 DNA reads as TGTGCCAGCAGGACAGGGGGCTTCTATGGCTACACCTTC.

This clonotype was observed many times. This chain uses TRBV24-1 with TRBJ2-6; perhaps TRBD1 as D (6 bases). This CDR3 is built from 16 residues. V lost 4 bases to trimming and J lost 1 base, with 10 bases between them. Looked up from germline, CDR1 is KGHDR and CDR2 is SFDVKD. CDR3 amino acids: CATSDPGQSGANVLTF. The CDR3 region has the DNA TGTGCCACCAGTGACCCCGGACAGTCTGGGGCCAACGTCCTGACTTTC.

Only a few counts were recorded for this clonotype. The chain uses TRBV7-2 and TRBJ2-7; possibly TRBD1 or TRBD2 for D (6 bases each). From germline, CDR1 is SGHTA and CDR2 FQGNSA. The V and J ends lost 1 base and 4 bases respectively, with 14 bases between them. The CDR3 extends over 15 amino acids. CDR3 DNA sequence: TGTGCCAGCAGCTTAGAGGGGGGTTTGAAATACGAGCAGTACGTC. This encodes CASSLEGGLKYEQYV.

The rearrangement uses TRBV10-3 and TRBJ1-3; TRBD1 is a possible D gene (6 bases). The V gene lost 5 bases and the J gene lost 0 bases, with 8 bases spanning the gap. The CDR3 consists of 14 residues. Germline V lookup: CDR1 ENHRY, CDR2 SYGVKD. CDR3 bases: TGTGCCATCAGTTCACAGGGCTCTGGAAACACCATATATTTT. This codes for CAISSQGSGNTIYF.

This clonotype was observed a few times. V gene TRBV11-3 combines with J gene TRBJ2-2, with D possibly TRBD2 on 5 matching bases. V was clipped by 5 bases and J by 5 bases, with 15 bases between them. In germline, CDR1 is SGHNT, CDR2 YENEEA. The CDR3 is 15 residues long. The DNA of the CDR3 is TGTGCCAGCAGCCGAGAAGGTCGGGGAACCGGGGAGCTGTTTTTT. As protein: CASSREGRGTGELFF.

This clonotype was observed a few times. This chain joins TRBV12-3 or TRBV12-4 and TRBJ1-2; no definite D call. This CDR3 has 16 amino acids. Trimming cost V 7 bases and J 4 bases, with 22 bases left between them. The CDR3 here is CASNPMGSSGGYGYTF. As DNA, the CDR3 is TGTGCCAGCAACCCTATGGGCAGCTCGGGAGGCTATGGCTACACCTTC.

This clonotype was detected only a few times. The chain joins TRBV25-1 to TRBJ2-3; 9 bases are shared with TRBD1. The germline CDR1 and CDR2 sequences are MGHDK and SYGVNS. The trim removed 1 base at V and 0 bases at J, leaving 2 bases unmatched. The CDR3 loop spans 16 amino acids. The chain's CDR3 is CASSEWGTGSTDTQYF. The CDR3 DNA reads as TGTGCCAGCAGTGAATGGGGGACAGGGAGCACAGATACGCAGTATTTT. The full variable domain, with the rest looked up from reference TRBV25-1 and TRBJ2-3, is EADIYQTPRYLVIGTGKKITLECSQTMGHDKMYWYQQDPGMELHLIHYSYGVNSTEKGDLSSESTVSRIRTEHFPLTLESARPSHTSQYLCASSEWGTGSTDTQYFGPGTRLTVL.

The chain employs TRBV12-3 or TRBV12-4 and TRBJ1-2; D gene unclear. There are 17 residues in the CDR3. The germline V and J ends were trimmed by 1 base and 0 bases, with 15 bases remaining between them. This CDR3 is CASSLEWRGVSNYGYTF. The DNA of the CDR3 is TGTGCCAGCAGTTTAGAATGGCGTGGAGTGTCTAACTATGGCTACACCTTC.

The CDR3: CASTPLGPDEQFF. The CDR3 nucleotides are TGTGCCAGCACCCCCTTAGGACCGGACGAGCAGTTCTTC. The chain uses TRBV18 and TRBJ2-1; D ambiguous. The CDR3 runs to 13 residues. Germline V gene sequence: CDR1 KGHSH, CDR2 LQKENI. Between the trimmed V and J ends, which lost 8 bases and 10 bases, there was a span of 18 bases.

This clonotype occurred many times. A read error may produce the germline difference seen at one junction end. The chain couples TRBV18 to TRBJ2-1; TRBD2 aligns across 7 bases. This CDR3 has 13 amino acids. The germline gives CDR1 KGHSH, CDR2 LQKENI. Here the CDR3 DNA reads TGTGCCAGCTCATCACCCGGGGGGAGCTCCTCGTTCTTC. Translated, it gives CASSSPGGSSSFF.

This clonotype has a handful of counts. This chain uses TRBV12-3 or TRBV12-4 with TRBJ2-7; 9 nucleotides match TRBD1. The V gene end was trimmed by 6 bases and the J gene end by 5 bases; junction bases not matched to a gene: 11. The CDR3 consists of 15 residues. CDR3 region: CASRTGQGVKHEQYF. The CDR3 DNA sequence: TGTGCCAGCAGAACGGGACAGGGAGTGAAACACGAGCAGTACTTC.

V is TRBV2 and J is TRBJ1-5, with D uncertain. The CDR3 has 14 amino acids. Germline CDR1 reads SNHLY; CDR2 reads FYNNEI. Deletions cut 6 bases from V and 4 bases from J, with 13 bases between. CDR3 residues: CASRDPLGNQPQHF. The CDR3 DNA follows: TGTGCCAGCAGGGACCCCCTGGGGAATCAGCCCCAGCATTTT.

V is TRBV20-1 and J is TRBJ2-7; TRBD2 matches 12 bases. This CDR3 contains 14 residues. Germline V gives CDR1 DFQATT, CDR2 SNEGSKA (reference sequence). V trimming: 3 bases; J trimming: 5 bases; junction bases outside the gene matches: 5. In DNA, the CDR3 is TGCAGTGCTAGCGGACTAGCGGGGATGAACGAGCAGTACTTC. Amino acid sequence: CSASGLAGMNEQYF.

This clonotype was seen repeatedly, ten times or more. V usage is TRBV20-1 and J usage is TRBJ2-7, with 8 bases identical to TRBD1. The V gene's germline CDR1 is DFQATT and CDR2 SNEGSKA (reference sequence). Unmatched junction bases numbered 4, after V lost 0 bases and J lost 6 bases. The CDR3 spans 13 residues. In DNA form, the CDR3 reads TGCAGTGCTAGAGATGGAACAGGGGGCGAGCAGTACGTC. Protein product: CSARDGTGGEQYV.

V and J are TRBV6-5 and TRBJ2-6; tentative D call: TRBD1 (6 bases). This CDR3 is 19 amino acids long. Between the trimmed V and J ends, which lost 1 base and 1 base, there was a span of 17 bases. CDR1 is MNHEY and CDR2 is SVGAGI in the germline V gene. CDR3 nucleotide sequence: TGTGCCAGCAGTTACTGGGACAACCGCTATAGGTCTGGGGCCAACGTCCTGACTTTC. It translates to CASSYWDNRYRSGANVLTF.